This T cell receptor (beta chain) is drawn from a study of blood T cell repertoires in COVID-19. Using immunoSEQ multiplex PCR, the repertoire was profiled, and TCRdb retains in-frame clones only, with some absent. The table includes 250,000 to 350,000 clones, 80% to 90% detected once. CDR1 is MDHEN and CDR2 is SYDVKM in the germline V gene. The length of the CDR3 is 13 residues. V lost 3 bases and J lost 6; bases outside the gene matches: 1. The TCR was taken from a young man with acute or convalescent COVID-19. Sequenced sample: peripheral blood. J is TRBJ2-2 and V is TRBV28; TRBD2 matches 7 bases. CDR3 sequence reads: CASSLRESGELFF. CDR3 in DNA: TGTGCCAGCAGTTTGCGGGAGTCCGGGGAGCTGTTTTTT.